This record looks at one T cell receptor beta chain sequence and its context. Its cognate antigen is unknown. The data were taken from a study of T cell repertoires in cytomegalovirus infection. About the research overall: A matching HLA type, together with CMV infection, was signaled by public TCR beta signatures. Findings and caveats of the study: Pooled public TCR beta family frequency picked out CMV carriers with the relevant HLA. Clonotypes of TCR beta that were HLA-C-restricted and CMV-specific dominated the ex vivo response.

TCRdb re-called the reads with MiXCR, one entry per CDR3 protein. The profile shows about 450,000 distinct CDR3 sequences, approximately 30% of them singletons. The CDR3 loop spans 12 amino acids. V lost 2 bases and J 7 bases, leaving 9 bases between the germline ends. CDR1 and CDR2 from the germline V gene are MNHEY and SVGEGT. V gene TRBV6-2 or TRBV6-3 combines with J gene TRBJ2-7; D uncertain. The clonotype comes from a human donor in good health (CMV status not recorded). Some clones in this sample may be carry-over from other donors' samples. Sequenced material: PBMCs. The CDR3 reads CASSYAPREQYF. CDR3 sequence (DNA): TGTGCCAGCAGTTACGCGCCGCGGGAGCAGTACTTC.